The 25 T cell receptor beta chains presented below share a single source sample, sequenced in a study of vaccination effects on CD4 cells after COVID-19. Here immunoSEQ multiplex PCR was the method, and the copy in TCRdb shows in-frame clones only, minus some. Of around 40,000 clones listed, 65% to 80% are singletons. Antigens for these TCRs are unknown. The culture ran for 10 days, and then CD4+ T cells were isolated. Every participant took two doses of the BNT162b2 or mRNA-1273 vaccine. Sequenced here: CD4+ T cells from PBMCs cultured without peptide, sampled after COVID-19 vaccination. These TCRs come from a human donor who received a COVID-19 vaccine.

The CDR3: CASSLYAQGVIKQYF. As DNA, the CDR3 is TGTGCCAGCAGCCTCTACGCACAGGGGGTCATTAAGCAGTACTTC. This chain joins TRBV13 and TRBJ2-7; 8 positions agree with TRBD1. The CDR3 length is 15 residues. Germline trimming cut 5 bases from V and 8 bases from J; bases unmatched to any gene: 14. Per germline, CDR1 PRHDT and CDR2 FYEKMQ (reference sequence).

The chain links TRBV10-3 to TRBJ2-7; D might be TRBD2 (5 bases). V was cut by 4 bases and J by 5 bases, with 12 bases left in between. Per the germline V gene, CDR1 is ENHRY and CDR2 is SYGVKD. This CDR3 is 13 amino acids long. CDR3 sequence (DNA): TGTGCCATCAGTGGTGTGGGGAGAAACGAGCAGTACTTC. Translating gives CAISGVGRNEQYF.

This chain connects TRBV4-1 to TRBJ2-5, with D possibly TRBD2 on 6 matching bases. Germline assignment: CDR1 MGHRA and CDR2 YSYEKL. The CDR3 extends over 14 amino acids. V was shortened by 4 bases and J by 5 bases, with 14 bases between the two germline ends. The CDR3 sequence is CASSRPGAEETQYF. The CDR3 DNA reads as TGCGCCAGCAGCCGCCCGGGAGCTGAGGAGACCCAGTACTTC.

The genes are TRBV7-9 and TRBJ1-2; 11 bases line up with TRBD1. This CDR3 is 15 amino acids long. Per germline, CDR1 SEHNR and CDR2 FQNEAQ (reference sequence). Trimming cost V 4 bases and J 7 bases; bases outside gene matches: 8. The CDR3 nucleotides are TGTGCCAGCAGCTGGACCACCGGGACAGGGGGTGGCTACACCTTC. It codes for CASSWTTGTGGGYTF.

This clone was found a few times. The chain links TRBV7-9 to TRBJ2-7, with a tentative D call TRBD1 (6 bases). Trimming shortened V by 2 bases and J by 5 bases, and 10 bases separated the two germline ends. CDR1 and CDR2 from the germline V gene are SEHNR and FQNEAQ (reference sequence). The CDR3 spans 13 residues. The CDR3 DNA reads as TGTGCCAGCAGCTTAAGGGACATCCACGAGCAGTACTTC. Translated: CASSLRDIHEQYF.

The chain recombines TRBV5-4 with TRBJ1-4; TRBD1 matches 10 bases. Germline CDR1 SGHNT, CDR2 YYREEE (reference sequence). V lost 3 bases, J lost 4 bases, and 3 bases stayed unmatched. The CDR3 consists of 15 residues. CDR3 loop: CASSYRDRGNEKLFF. For the CDR3, the DNA is TGTGCCAGCAGCTACAGGGACAGGGGTAATGAAAAACTGTTTTTT.

This clone appeared a single time. V usage is TRBV12-3 or TRBV12-4 and J usage is TRBJ2-5; D is uncertain. Deletions cut 3 bases from V and 1 base from J, with 6 bases between. The CDR3 totals 13 residues. CDR3 bases: TGTGCCAGCAGTTTCGGCGGCCAAGAGACCCAGTACTTC. It encodes CASSFGGQETQYF.

V and J are TRBV6-6 and TRBJ2-1; D remains ambiguous. The CDR3 consists of 14 residues. The germline CDR1 and CDR2 sequences are MNHNY and SVGAGI (reference sequence). Trimming pared 2 bases from V and 4 bases from J, leaving 9 bases between. The chain's CDR3 is CASSYGLEYNEQFF. CDR3 coding DNA: TGTGCCAGCAGTTACGGGCTAGAATACAATGAGCAGTTCTTC.

The V and J genes are TRBV20-1 and TRBJ1-2, with TRBD1 matching 11 bases. This CDR3 is built from 13 residues. J was trimmed by 7 bases and V by 3 bases; bases with no gene match: 4. Germline lookup yields CDR1 DFQATT and CDR2 SNEGSKA (reference sequence). The CDR3 nucleotides read TGCAGTGCTAGTTGGACAGGGGGCGTTGGCTACACCTTC. It translates to CSASWTGGVGYTF.

V usage is TRBV12-3 or TRBV12-4 and J usage is TRBJ1-2; the match to TRBD1 covers 7 bases. This CDR3 is built from 13 residues. With 5 bases clipped from V and 4 bases from J, the junction kept 4 bases outside the gene matches. The CDR3 is CASSGGQSYGYTF. The CDR3 DNA reads TGTGCCAGCAGTGGGGGACAGTCCTATGGCTACACCTTC.

This clone turned up a few times. This chain's CDR3 is CASSQHPRTGSYTF. As DNA, the CDR3 is TGTGCCAGCAGCCAGCATCCCCGGACAGGGAGCTACACCTTC. The chain recombines TRBV14 with TRBJ1-2; the match to TRBD1 covers 8 bases. CDR1 SGHDN and CDR2 FVKESK come from the germline V gene. After removal of 3 bases from V and 9 bases from J, the junction contained 9 bases not matched to a gene. This CDR3 has 14 amino acids.

CDR3 sequence reads: CASSIGLAGVETQYF. The CDR3 coding sequence is TGTGCCAGTAGTATTGGGCTAGCGGGAGTGGAGACCCAGTACTTC. The V and J genes are TRBV19 and TRBJ2-5; TRBD2 aligns across 10 bases. V lost 3 bases to trimming and J lost 5 bases; unmatched junction nucleotides: 6. CDR1 and CDR2 from the germline V gene are LNHDA and SQIVND (reference sequence). This CDR3 is 15 amino acids long.

V is TRBV6-4 and J is TRBJ1-2; D gene uncertain. The CDR3 has 12 residues. V was trimmed by 2 bases and J by 3 bases, leaving 4 bases between them. Germline values: CDR1 MRHNA, CDR2 SNTAGT. DNA of the CDR3: TGTGCCAGCAGTGACGGCGACTATGGCTACACCTTC. Translating it yields CASSDGDYGYTF.

The gene calls are TRBV6-1 and TRBJ1-2, with TRBD1 as a possible D gene (6 bases). From germline, CDR1 is MNHNS and CDR2 SASEGT. V lost 2 bases to trimming and J lost 8 bases, with 15 bases between them. The CDR3 sequence is 14 residues long. The chain's CDR3 is CASSEYTGFGGYTF. CDR3 nucleotide sequence: TGTGCCAGCAGTGAATATACAGGGTTCGGCGGCTACACCTTC.

V usage is TRBV19 and J usage is TRBJ2-7; TRBD1 agrees at 7 bases. The CDR3 length is 14 residues. CDR1 LNHDA and CDR2 SQIVND come from the germline V gene (reference sequence). V trimming: 4 bases; J trimming: 3 bases; junction bases outside the gene matches: 6. This chain's CDR3 is CASSTSGQSYEQYF. The CDR3 DNA reads as TGTGCCAGTAGTACCTCGGGACAGAGCTACGAGCAGTACTTC.

The chain combines TRBV3-1 (or the pseudogene TRBV3-2) with TRBJ1-1; D not resolved. Trimming shortened V by 6 bases and J by 14 bases, and 22 bases separated the two germline ends. The CDR3 consists of 13 residues. The germline V gene has CDR1 LGHDT and CDR2 YNNKEL (reference sequence). The CDR3 DNA sequence: TGTGCCAGCAGACGAAATCCGCGATCGGGGTGGTTCTTT. Translating gives CASRRNPRSGWFF.

The chain is built from TRBV7-9 and TRBJ1-2; D call uncertain. The V and J ends lost 7 bases and 7 bases respectively, with 13 bases between them. Germline assignment: CDR1 SEHNR and CDR2 FQNEAQ (reference sequence). This CDR3 is 12 amino acids long. The CDR3 coding sequence is TGTGCCAGCAATGAGGCCTTCGGTGGCTACACCTTC. Translated: CASNEAFGGYTF.

This chain uses TRBV27 with TRBJ1-5; 7 bases match TRBD1. Trimming cost V 3 bases and J 0 bases; bases outside gene matches: 8. Germline-derived CDR1 and CDR2 are MNHEY and SMNVEV (reference sequence). This CDR3 contains 17 residues. CDR3 amino acids: CASSFSGGLHSNQPQHF. The CDR3 DNA sequence: TGTGCCAGCAGTTTTTCAGGGGGTCTCCATAGCAATCAGCCCCAGCATTTT.

This clone was counted a few times. The chain couples TRBV18 to TRBJ1-3; D is uncertain. Germline CDR1 is KGHSH and CDR2 is LQKENI. Trimming removed 4 bases from V and 2 bases from J, with 6 bases in between. There are 13 residues in the CDR3. CDR3 region: CASSQGAGNTIYF. Written as DNA, the CDR3 is TGTGCCAGCTCACAGGGAGCTGGAAACACCATATATTTT.

Points on this clone: Different DNA sequences within this sample yield the same CDR3. The chain couples TRBV27 to TRBJ2-1; TRBD1 might be the D (5 bases). The ends were cut back, 3 bases at V and 8 bases at J, with 11 bases in the middle. Germline V gives CDR1 MNHEY, CDR2 SMNVEV (reference sequence). The CDR3 totals 13 residues. The CDR3 sequence: CASSLQGGHEQFF. The DNA of the CDR3 is TGTGCCAGCAGTTTGCAGGGCGGCCATGAGCAGTTCTTC.

The chain carries TRBV10-1 and TRBJ1-1; D remains ambiguous. The germline CDR1 and CDR2 sequences are WNHNN and SYGVQD (reference sequence). Trimming stripped 2 bases from V and 8 bases from J, with 12 bases between. The CDR3 covers 13 residues. The CDR3 DNA follows: TGCGCCAGCAGTGAGAAGAGGAGCGGGGAAGCTTTCTTT. This gives the protein CASSEKRSGEAFF.

The chain combines TRBV9 with TRBJ2-1; 11 bases map to TRBD1. The CDR3 totals 16 residues. After removal of 0 bases from V and 3 bases from J, the junction contained 2 bases not matched to a gene. Germline lookup yields CDR1 SGDLS and CDR2 YYNGEE. The CDR3 DNA reads as TGTGCCAGCAGCGTAGGGACAGGGGGCGTCTACAATGAGCAGTTCTTC. It is translated as CASSVGTGGVYNEQFF. The full variable domain, with the rest looked up from reference TRBV9 and TRBJ2-1, is DSGVTQTPKHLITATGQRVTLRCSPRSGDLSVYWYQQSLDQGLQFLIQYYNGEERAKGNILERFSAQQFPDLHSELNLSSLELGDSALYFCASSVGTGGVYNEQFFGPGTRLTVL.

The chain carries TRBV24-1 and TRBJ1-5; D unresolved. Deletions cut 4 bases from V and 0 bases from J, with 6 bases between. The CDR3 runs 14 residues. Germline V gene lookup returns CDR1 KGHDR and CDR2 SFDVKD. The CDR3 DNA follows: TGTGCCACCAGTGAGGGAACTAGCAATCAGCCCCAGCATTTT. Translation: CATSEGTSNQPQHF.

The chain combines TRBV5-8 with TRBJ1-2; 7 nucleotides match TRBD1. Germline-derived CDR1 and CDR2 are SGHTS and YDEGEE. With 4 bases clipped from V and 3 bases from J, the junction kept 3 bases outside the gene matches. The CDR3 totals 13 residues. CDR3: CASSPTGDYGYTF. The CDR3, as DNA: TGTGCCAGCAGCCCTACAGGGGACTATGGCTACACCTTC.

This rearrangement joins TRBV13 to TRBJ1-5; no definite D call. CDR1 is PRHDT, CDR2 FYEKMQ, per germline (reference sequence). The V gene lost 0 bases and the J gene lost 0 bases, with 6 bases spanning the gap. The CDR3 has 15 amino acids. CDR3 amino acids: CASSLGDYSNQPQHF. The CDR3 bases are TGTGCCAGCAGCTTAGGGGATTATAGCAATCAGCCCCAGCATTTT.